The source of this TCR beta chain is a study of shared clonotypes between healthy human individuals. Study context: The plates for each donor numbered three CD4 naive, three CD4 memory, two CD8 naive and one CD8 memory. Study-wide points: Sample collection involved blood only; tissue repertoires are likely different.

V was clipped by 9 bases and J by 5 bases, with 13 bases between them. CDR3 length: 13 residues. Per the germline V gene, CDR1 is LNHDA and CDR2 is SQIVND (reference sequence). TCRdb's copy holds only in-frame clones and misses some; the assay was immunoSEQ multiplex PCR. This repertoire shows 2,500,000 or so clones, roughly 93% found once; its top ten account for about 0.34%. Each of the donors was a healthy adult who was HIV-negative and had not had a recent acute infection or vaccination. A word on this clone: Its matching antigen is unknown.

This TCR derives from a man between 18 and 35 years old in good health. Some clones in this sample may be carry-over from other donors' samples. The sample taken for sequencing was naive CD4+ T cells from PBMCs. Subset indicated: CD45RA+ positively selected. The V call is TRBV19, the J call TRBJ1-4; no definite D call. CDR3 nucleotides: TGTGCCAGCCTCGGGAGGGCAAATGAAAAACTGTTTTTT. The encoded protein is CASLGRANEKLFF.